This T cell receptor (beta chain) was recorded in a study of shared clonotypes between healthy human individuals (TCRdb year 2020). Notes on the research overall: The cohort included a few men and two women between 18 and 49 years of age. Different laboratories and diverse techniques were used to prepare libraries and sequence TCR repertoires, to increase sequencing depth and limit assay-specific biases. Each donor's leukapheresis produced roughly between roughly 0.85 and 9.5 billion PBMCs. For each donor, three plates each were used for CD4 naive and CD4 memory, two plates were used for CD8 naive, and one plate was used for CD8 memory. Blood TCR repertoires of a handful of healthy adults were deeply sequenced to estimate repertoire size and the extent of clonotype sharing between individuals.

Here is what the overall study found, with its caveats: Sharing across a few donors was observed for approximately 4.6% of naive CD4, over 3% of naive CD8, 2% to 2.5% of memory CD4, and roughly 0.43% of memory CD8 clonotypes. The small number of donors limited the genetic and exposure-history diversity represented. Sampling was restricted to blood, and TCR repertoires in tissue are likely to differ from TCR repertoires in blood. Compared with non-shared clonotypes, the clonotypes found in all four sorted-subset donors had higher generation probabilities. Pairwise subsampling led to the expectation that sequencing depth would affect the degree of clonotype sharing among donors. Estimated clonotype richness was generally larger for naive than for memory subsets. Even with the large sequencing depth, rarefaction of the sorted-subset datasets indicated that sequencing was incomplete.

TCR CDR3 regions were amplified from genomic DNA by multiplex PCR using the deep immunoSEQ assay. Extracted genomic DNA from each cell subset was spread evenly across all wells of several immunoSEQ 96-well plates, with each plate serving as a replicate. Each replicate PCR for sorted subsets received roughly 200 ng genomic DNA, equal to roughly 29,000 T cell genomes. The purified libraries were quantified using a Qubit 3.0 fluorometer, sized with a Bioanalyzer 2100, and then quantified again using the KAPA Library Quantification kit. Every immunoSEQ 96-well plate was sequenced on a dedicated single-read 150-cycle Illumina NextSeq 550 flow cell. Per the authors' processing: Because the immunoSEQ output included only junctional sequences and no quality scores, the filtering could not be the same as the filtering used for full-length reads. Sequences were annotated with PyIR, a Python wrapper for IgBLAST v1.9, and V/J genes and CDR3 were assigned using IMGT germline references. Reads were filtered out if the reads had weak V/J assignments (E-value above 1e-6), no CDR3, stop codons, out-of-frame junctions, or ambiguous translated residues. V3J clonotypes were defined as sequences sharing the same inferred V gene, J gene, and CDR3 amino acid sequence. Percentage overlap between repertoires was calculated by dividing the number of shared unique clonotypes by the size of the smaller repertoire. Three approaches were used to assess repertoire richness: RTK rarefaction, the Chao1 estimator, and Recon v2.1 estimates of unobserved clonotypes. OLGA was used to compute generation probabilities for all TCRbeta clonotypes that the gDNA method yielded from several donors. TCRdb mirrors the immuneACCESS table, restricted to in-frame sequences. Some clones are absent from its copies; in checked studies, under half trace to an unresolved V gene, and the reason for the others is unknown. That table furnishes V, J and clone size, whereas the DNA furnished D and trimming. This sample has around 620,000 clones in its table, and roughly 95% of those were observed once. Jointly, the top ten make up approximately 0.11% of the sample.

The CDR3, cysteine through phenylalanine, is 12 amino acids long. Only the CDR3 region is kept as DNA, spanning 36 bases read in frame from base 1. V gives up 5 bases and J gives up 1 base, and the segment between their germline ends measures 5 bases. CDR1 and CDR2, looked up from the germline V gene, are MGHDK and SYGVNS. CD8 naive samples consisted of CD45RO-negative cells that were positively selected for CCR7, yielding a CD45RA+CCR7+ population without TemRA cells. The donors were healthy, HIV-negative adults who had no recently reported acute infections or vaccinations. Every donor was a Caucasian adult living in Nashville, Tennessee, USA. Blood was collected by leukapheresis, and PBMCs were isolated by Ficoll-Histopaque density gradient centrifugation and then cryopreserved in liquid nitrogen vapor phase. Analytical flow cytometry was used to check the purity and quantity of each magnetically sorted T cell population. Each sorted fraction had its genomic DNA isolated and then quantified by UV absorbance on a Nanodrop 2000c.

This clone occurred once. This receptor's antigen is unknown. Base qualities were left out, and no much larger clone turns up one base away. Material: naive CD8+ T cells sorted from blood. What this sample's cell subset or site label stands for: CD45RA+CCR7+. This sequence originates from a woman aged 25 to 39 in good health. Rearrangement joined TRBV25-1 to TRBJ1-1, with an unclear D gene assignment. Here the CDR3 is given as CASSRGNTEAFF. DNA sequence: TGTGCCAGCAGTCGGGGGAACACTGAAGCTTTCTTT.